A single sample gave rise to the 32 T cell receptor beta chains below, sequenced in a study of CD8+ T cells in alopecia areata (dated by TCRdb to 2016 to 2019). The library was generated by the immunoSEQ multiplex PCR assay. RNA was extracted from all samples and reverse transcribed into cDNA as template for TCR sequencing. The immuneACCESS repertoire file appears here via TCRdb, limited to in-frame rearrangements. These files lack a portion of the clones; in checked studies, under half of the deficit traces to unresolved V genes, and the cause of the others is not known. Across this sample there are approximately 89,000 clones, with roughly 51% seen only once. The biggest ten clones account for 5.5% to 6% of the sample. What was sequenced was NKG2D-high CD8+ T cells sorted from blood. Reading the label with the study, this specimen's cell subset or site is: sorted CD8+ NKG2D-high blood T cells. These receptors all come from a human donor with alopecia areata.

The chain employs TRBV28 and TRBJ2-7; no definite D call. CDR1 MDHEN and CDR2 SYDVKM come from the germline V gene. This CDR3 contains 16 residues. V was pared by 5 bases and J by 7 bases, with 24 bases between. The CDR3 here is CASSLRDTPALLEQYF. The CDR3 DNA reads TGTGCCAGCAGTCTTAGAGACACTCCCGCTTTGTTGGAGCAGTACTTC.

The rearrangement uses TRBV30 and TRBJ1-4; 7 bases align to TRBD1. Trimming removed 3 bases from V and 3 bases from J; junction bases left unmatched: 4. CDR1 and CDR2 from the germline V gene are GTSNPN and SVGIG (reference sequence). CDR3 length: 14 amino acids. The CDR3 DNA follows: TGTGCCTGGAGACAACAGGGGCCTAATGAAAAACTGTTTTTT. Translated: CAWRQQGPNEKLFF. Using reference TRBV30 and TRBJ1-4 for the parts outside the CDR3, the full variable domain is SQTIHQWPATLVQPVGSPLSLECTVEGTSNPNLYWYRQAAGRGLQLLFYSVGIGQISSEVPQNLSASRPQDRQFILSSKKLLLSDSGFYLCAWRQQGPNEKLFFGSGTQLSVL.

This clone appeared a few times. The J gene is TRBJ2-3, the V gene TRBV7-9; the D gene is possibly TRBD1 (5 bases). The CDR3 is 15 amino acids. V was clipped by 6 bases and J by 2 bases, with 15 bases between them. Germline V gene sequence: CDR1 SEHNR, CDR2 FQNEAQ (reference sequence). The CDR3 coding sequence is TGTGCCAGCAGTGCTACACAGGTAGACACAGATACGCAGTATTTT. It codes for CASSATQVDTDTQYF.

The CDR3 loop is CSVETGTGGPEAFF. CDR3 sequence (DNA): TGCAGCGTAGAAACCGGGACAGGGGGCCCTGAAGCTTTCTTT. This chain links TRBV29-1 with TRBJ1-1, with 12 bases aligning to TRBD1. The CDR3 spans 14 residues. In germline, CDR1 is SQVTM, CDR2 ANQGSEA. V gave up 6 bases and J gave up 6 bases; unmatched junction bases: 8.

J is TRBJ2-3 and V is TRBV29-1; the match to TRBD2 covers 7 bases. Germline V gives CDR1 SQVTM, CDR2 ANQGSEA. The CDR3 is 14 residues long. Trimming removed 1 base from V and 1 base from J; junction bases left unmatched: 2. The DNA for the CDR3 is TGCAGCGTTGAAGGTGGGGGGGGCACAGATACGCAGTATTTT. Translating it yields CSVEGGGGTDTQYF.

The chain employs TRBV7-9 and TRBJ2-5; TRBD2 agrees at 7 bases. Germline V gene data show CDR1 as SEHNR and CDR2 as FQNEAQ (reference sequence). The CDR3 runs to 14 residues. The trim removed 4 bases at V and 2 bases at J, leaving 4 bases unmatched. CDR3: CASSSASGQETQYF. CDR3 nucleotides: TGTGCCAGCAGCTCCGCTAGCGGACAAGAGACCCAGTACTTC.

V and J are TRBV7-8 and TRBJ1-2; possibly TRBD1 for D (5 bases). The length of the CDR3 is 15 residues. In germline, CDR1 is SGHVS, CDR2 FQNEAQ. V dropped 5 bases and J dropped 2 bases, with 15 bases sitting between them. The DNA for the CDR3 is TGTGCCAGCAGCCTTTTGGGGGAGAAGAACTATGGCTACACCTTC. As protein: CASSLLGEKNYGYTF.

The V call is TRBV4-3, the J call TRBJ2-1; 12 nucleotides match TRBD2. Germline V lookup: CDR1 LGHNA, CDR2 YSLEER. V dropped 3 bases and J dropped 8; count of bases not matched to a gene: 11. This CDR3 has 17 amino acids. The DNA for the CDR3 is TGCGCCAGCAGCCAGGAGACTAGCGGGAGAACGGGCTATGAGCAGTTCTTC. Protein sequence: CASSQETSGRTGYEQFF.

This rearrangement joins TRBV27 to TRBJ2-3, with D uncertain. Trimming took 3 bases from V and 4 from J, leaving 5 bases between them. The length of the CDR3 is 12 residues. The germline V gene encodes CDR1 MNHEY and CDR2 SMNVEV (reference sequence). The CDR3 DNA reads TGTGCCAGCAGTTTTTCTGCAGATACGCAGTATTTT. Its protein product is CASSFSADTQYF.

This clone turned up a few times. The rearrangement uses TRBV27 and TRBJ2-5; no reliable D call. From germline, CDR1 is MNHEY and CDR2 SMNVEV (reference sequence). CDR3 size: 15 residues. Trimming pared 2 bases from V and 4 bases from J, leaving 14 bases between. The CDR3 is CASSLMWASGETQYF. CDR3 nucleotides: TGTGCCAGCAGTTTAATGTGGGCTTCCGGAGAGACCCAGTACTTC.

The chain combines TRBV27 with TRBJ2-1, with TRBD1 as a possible D gene (6 bases). CDR1 is MNHEY and CDR2 is SMNVEV in the germline V gene (reference sequence). This CDR3 is 20 amino acids long. With 4 bases removed from V and 3 bases from J, the gap between germline ends came to 28 bases. The CDR3: CASSSRGNGDSGHIYNEQFF. The CDR3 DNA is TGTGCCAGCAGTTCACGGGGTAATGGGGATTCGGGACACATCTACAATGAGCAGTTCTTC.

The chain combines TRBV11-2 with TRBJ2-5; D is undetermined. The V gene's germline CDR1 is SGHAT and CDR2 FQNNGV. The V end lost 5 bases, the J end lost 9 bases, and 13 bases lay between the germline ends. CDR3 length: 12 residues. CDR3 bases: TGTGCCAGCAGCAGCACCCCCGCGGCCCAGTACTTC. Translated: CASSSTPAAQYF.

This chain joins TRBV27 and TRBJ2-3; D is perhaps TRBD2 (6 bases). The germline gives CDR1 MNHEY, CDR2 SMNVEV (reference sequence). V lost 2 bases, J lost 4 bases, and 10 bases lay in between. The CDR3 consists of 14 residues. CDR3 region: CASSLGRTADTQYF. The CDR3 bases are TGTGCCAGCAGTTTAGGGAGGACGGCAGATACGCAGTATTTT.

The rearrangement uses TRBV19 and TRBJ2-7; no clear D gene. V was pared by 7 bases and J by 2 bases, with 12 bases between. This CDR3 comprises 13 residues. Germline V CDR1 and CDR2: LNHDA, SQIVND (reference sequence). CDR3 protein: CASKGGDPYEQYF. The CDR3 region has the DNA TGTGCCAGTAAGGGCGGAGATCCCTACGAGCAGTACTTC.

The chain uses TRBV11-2 and TRBJ2-7, with a tentative D call TRBD1 (6 bases). Trimming cost V 5 bases and J 5 bases, with 10 bases left between them. Germline V gene data show CDR1 as SGHAT and CDR2 as FQNNGV. This CDR3 comprises 12 residues. CDR3 amino acids: CASSPDRDEQYF. In DNA form, the CDR3 reads TGTGCCAGCAGCCCGGACAGAGACGAGCAGTACTTC.

This chain links TRBV6-1 with TRBJ2-7; D may be TRBD2 (5 bases). The CDR3 loop spans 12 amino acids. The germline V gene has CDR1 MNHNS and CDR2 SASEGT. V lost 11 bases to trimming and J lost 3 bases, with 14 bases between them. The CDR3: CAAIDGGYEQYF. For the CDR3, the DNA is TGTGCCGCCATCGACGGAGGCTACGAGCAGTACTTC.

The CDR3, as DNA: TGTGCCAGCAGCCAAGCCACGGGACATCTCTCCTACGAGCAGTACTTC. Translated, it gives CASSQATGHLSYEQYF. The chain combines TRBV4-2 with TRBJ2-7, with D possibly being TRBD1 (6 bases). Germline V lookup: CDR1 LGHNA, CDR2 YNFKEQ. This CDR3 has 16 amino acids. The V and J ends lost 1 base and 0 bases respectively, with 13 bases between them.

This clone was found once. The chain recombines TRBV5-1 with TRBJ2-7, with D uncertain. Trimming stripped 6 bases from V and 1 base from J, with 23 bases between. The CDR3 has 17 residues. Germline CDR1 and CDR2: SGHRS and YFSETQ. The CDR3 sequence is CASTLGSVPLLSYEQYF. In DNA form, the CDR3 reads TGCGCCAGCACCCTAGGGTCGGTCCCTCTCCTATCCTACGAGCAGTACTTC.

This chain joins TRBV11-2 and TRBJ2-7, with D maybe TRBD1 (5 bases). CDR1 and CDR2 from the germline V gene are SGHAT and FQNNGV. V shed 2 bases and J shed 0 bases, with 11 bases lying between them. The CDR3 length is 15 residues. CDR3 nucleotide sequence: TGTGCCAGCAGCTTACAGGGTCTCCTCTCCTACGAGCAGTACTTC. Translation: CASSLQGLLSYEQYF.

V usage is TRBV29-1 and J usage is TRBJ1-2, with no clear D. The CDR3 runs 13 residues. Trimming shortened V by 8 bases and J by 6 bases, and 19 bases separated the two germline ends. Per the germline V gene, CDR1 is SQVTM and CDR2 is ANQGSEA. This chain's CDR3 is CSIAALNSDGYTF. The CDR3 nucleotides read TGCAGCATTGCGGCCCTCAACTCGGATGGCTACACCTTC.

V is TRBV29-1 and J is TRBJ2-3, with 10 positions matching TRBD1. This CDR3 is built from 15 residues. CDR1 SQVTM and CDR2 ANQGSEA come from the germline V gene. The V gene end was trimmed by 7 bases and the J gene end by 2 bases; junction bases not matched to a gene: 9. CDR3: CSAGGTGASTDTQYF. The CDR3 coding sequence is TGCAGCGCCGGAGGGACAGGGGCTTCCACAGATACGCAGTATTTT.

This clone is deemed medium-sized. Other DNA sequences from this sample encode an identical CDR3 as well. The CDR3 bases are TGTGCCAGCAGTTTACCAGGGAACAATGAGCAGTTCTTC. Amino acid sequence: CASSLPGNNEQFF. The chain uses TRBV28 and TRBJ2-1; possible D gene TRBD1, 5 bases. Germline CDR1 reads MDHEN; CDR2 reads SYDVKM. V lost 2 bases and J 5 bases, leaving 7 bases between the germline ends. The CDR3 length is 13 residues.

The chain has TRBV6-6 and TRBJ2-7; tentative D call: TRBD1 (5 bases). Looked up from germline, CDR1 is MNHNY and CDR2 is SVGAGI (reference sequence). The CDR3 consists of 16 residues. The germline V and J ends were trimmed by 5 bases and 3 bases, with 20 bases remaining between them. The CDR3 DNA reads as TGTGCCAGCAGTCCCGAAGGGGTGACGCAAAACTACGAGCAGTACTTC. Its protein is CASSPEGVTQNYEQYF.

The V call is TRBV9, the J call TRBJ2-1; TRBD2 is a possible D gene (6 bases). Trimming stripped 8 bases from V and 8 bases from J, with 17 bases between. Germline-derived CDR1 and CDR2 are SGDLS and YYNGEE. The CDR3 covers 13 residues. For the CDR3, the DNA is TGTGCCAGTGGGGACTCCCCAGGGCATGAGCAGTTCTTC. Protein product: CASGDSPGHEQFF. The full variable domain, its missing parts supplied by reference TRBV9 and TRBJ2-1, is DSGVTQTPKHLITATGQRVTLRCSPRSGDLSVYWYQQSLDQGLQFLIQYYNGEERAKGNILERFSAQQFPDLHSELNLSSLELGDSALYFCASGDSPGHEQFFGPGTRLTVL.

This clone was recorded once. V is TRBV27 and J is TRBJ1-1; tentatively, D is TRBD1 (6 bases). Trimming removed 5 bases from V and 3 bases from J, with 10 bases in between. The CDR3 totals 13 residues. Looked up from germline, CDR1 is MNHEY and CDR2 is SMNVEV (reference sequence). For the CDR3, the DNA is TGTGCCAGCAGTCCGGGACACGACACTGAAGCTTTCTTT. This translates into CASSPGHDTEAFF.

This clone showed up just a few times. Other nucleotide sequences in the sample specify the same CDR3. The chain employs TRBV29-1 and TRBJ2-3; D remains unclear. CDR1 and CDR2 from the germline V gene are SQVTM and ANQGSEA. The CDR3 extends over 9 amino acids. The ends were cut back, 5 bases at V and 6 bases at J, with 3 bases in the middle. CDR3 protein: CSVTDTQYF. CDR3 bases: TGCAGCGTTACTGATACGCAGTATTTT.

This clone was seen a few times. V gene TRBV29-1 combines with J gene TRBJ2-3; D gene unclear. The CDR3 contains 14 residues. CDR1 SQVTM and CDR2 ANQGSEA come from the germline V gene. The V end was cut by 0 bases, the J end by 6 bases, with 13 bases between. The CDR3, as DNA: TGCAGCGTTGAAGATTTGGCAGGAACGGATACGCAGTATTTT. Translation: CSVEDLAGTDTQYF.

This clone was counted only a few times. This sequence joins TRBV9 and TRBJ1-2, with 8 positions matching TRBD1. This CDR3 has 14 amino acids. Germline trimming cut 3 bases from V and 4 bases from J; bases unmatched to any gene: 5. Germline values: CDR1 SGDLS, CDR2 YYNGEE. The CDR3 loop reads CASSAGQGSYGYTF. CDR3 nucleotides: TGTGCCAGCAGCGCCGGACAGGGCAGCTATGGCTACACCTTC. The variable domain in full, with the rest retrieved from reference TRBV9 and TRBJ1-2, is DSGVTQTPKHLITATGQRVTLRCSPRSGDLSVYWYQQSLDQGLQFLIQYYNGEERAKGNILERFSAQQFPDLHSELNLSSLELGDSALYFCASSAGQGSYGYTFGSGTRLTVV.

This clone was detected a few times. The rearrangement joins TRBV29-1 to TRBJ1-4; possibly TRBD1 for D (5 bases). Trimming removed 8 bases from V and 4 bases from J, with 20 bases in between. CDR1 is SQVTM, CDR2 ANQGSEA, per germline. This CDR3 is built from 15 residues. CDR3 protein: CSIPGPGQDNEKLFF. The CDR3 DNA sequence: TGCAGCATTCCCGGCCCGGGGCAGGATAATGAAAAACTGTTTTTT.

The chain combines TRBV4-1 with TRBJ1-5; D is unresolved. The CDR3 extends over 16 amino acids. CDR1 is MGHRA, CDR2 YSYEKL, per germline. The germline V and J ends were trimmed by 4 bases and 0 bases, with 13 bases remaining between them. The CDR3 region is CASSRTDGDSNQPQHF. In DNA form, the CDR3 reads TGCGCCAGCAGCCGCACCGACGGCGATAGCAATCAGCCCCAGCATTTT.

This clone was picked up one time. The chain is built from TRBV23-1 and TRBJ1-6; D might be TRBD1 (6 bases). TRBV23-1 is identified as an open reading frame with a role that is uncertain. The CDR3 runs to 16 residues. V lost 4 bases and J 6 bases, leaving 16 bases between the germline ends. CDR3 sequence: CASSPRHRAGNSPLHF. The CDR3 nucleotides read TGCGCCAGCAGTCCCCGCCACAGGGCCGGTAATTCACCCCTCCACTTT.

The CDR3 DNA reads as TGCGCCAGCAGCCAAGAAGGGACAGCGGCTGAGCAGTTCTTC. Its protein product is CASSQEGTAAEQFF. The chain couples TRBV4-1 to TRBJ2-1; 7 nucleotides agree with TRBD1. Germline assignment: CDR1 MGHRA and CDR2 YSYEKL. The CDR3 consists of 14 residues. With 0 bases clipped from V and 9 bases from J, the junction kept 5 bases outside the gene matches.